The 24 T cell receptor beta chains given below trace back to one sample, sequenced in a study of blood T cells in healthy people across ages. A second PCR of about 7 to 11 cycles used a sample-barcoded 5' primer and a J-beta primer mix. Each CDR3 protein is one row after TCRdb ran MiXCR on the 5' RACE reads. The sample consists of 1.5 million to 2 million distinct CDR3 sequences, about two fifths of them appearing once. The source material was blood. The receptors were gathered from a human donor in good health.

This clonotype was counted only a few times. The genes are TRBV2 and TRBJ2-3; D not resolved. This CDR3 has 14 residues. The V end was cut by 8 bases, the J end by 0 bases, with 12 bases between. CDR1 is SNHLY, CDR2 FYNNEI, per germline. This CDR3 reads CASSGPVSTDTQYF. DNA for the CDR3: TGTGCCAGCTCTGGGCCGGTCAGCACAGATACGCAGTATTTT.

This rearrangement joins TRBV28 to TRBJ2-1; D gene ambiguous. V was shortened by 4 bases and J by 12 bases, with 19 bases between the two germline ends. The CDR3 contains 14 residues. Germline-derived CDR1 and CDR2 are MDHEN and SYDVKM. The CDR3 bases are TGTGCCAGCAGTTCCCCTCTTAAGGGCTTGGTGCAGTTCTTC. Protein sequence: CASSSPLKGLVQFF. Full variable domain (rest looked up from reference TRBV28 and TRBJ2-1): DVKVTQSSRYLVKRTGEKVFLECVQDMDHENMFWYRQDPGLGLRLIYFSYDVKMKEKGDIPEGYSVSREKKERFSLILESASTNQTSMYLCASSSPLKGLVQFFGPGTRLTVL.

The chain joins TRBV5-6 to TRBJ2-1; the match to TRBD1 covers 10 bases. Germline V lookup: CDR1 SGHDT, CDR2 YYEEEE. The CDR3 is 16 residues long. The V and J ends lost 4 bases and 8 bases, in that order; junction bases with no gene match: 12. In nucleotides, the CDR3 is TGTGCCAGCAGCACATCCGGGACAGGGGTGGAGGATGAGCAGTTCTTC. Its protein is CASSTSGTGVEDEQFF.

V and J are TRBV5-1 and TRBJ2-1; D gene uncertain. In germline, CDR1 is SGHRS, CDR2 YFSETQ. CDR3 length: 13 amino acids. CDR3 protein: CTSSPAGGNEQFF. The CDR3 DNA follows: TGCACAAGCAGTCCAGCCGGTGGCAATGAGCAGTTCTTC.

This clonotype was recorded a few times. Here the CDR3 reads CSVTETGLNEQFF. DNA for the CDR3: TGCAGCGTTACCGAGACAGGGCTAAATGAGCAGTTCTTC. The J gene is TRBJ2-1, the V gene TRBV29-1; 7 bases map to TRBD1. V lost 5 bases and J lost 7; bases outside the gene matches: 8. Germline V gene lookup returns CDR1 SQVTM and CDR2 ANQGSEA. The length of the CDR3 is 13 residues.

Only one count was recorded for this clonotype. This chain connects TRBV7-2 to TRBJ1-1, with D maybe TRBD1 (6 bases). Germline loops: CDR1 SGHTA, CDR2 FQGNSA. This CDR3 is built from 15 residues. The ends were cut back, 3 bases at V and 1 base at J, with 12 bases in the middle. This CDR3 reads CASSLLEGGNTEAFF. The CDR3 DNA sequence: TGTGCCAGCAGCTTGTTAGAGGGGGGGAACACTGAAGCTTTCTTT.

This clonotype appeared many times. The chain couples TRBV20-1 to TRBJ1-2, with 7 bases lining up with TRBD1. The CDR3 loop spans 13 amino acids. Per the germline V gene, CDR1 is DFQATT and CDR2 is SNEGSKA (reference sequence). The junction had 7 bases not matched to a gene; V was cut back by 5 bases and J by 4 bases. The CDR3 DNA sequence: TGCAGTGCTTTTACAGGGGCGGGCTATGGCTACACCTTC. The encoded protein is CSAFTGAGYGYTF.

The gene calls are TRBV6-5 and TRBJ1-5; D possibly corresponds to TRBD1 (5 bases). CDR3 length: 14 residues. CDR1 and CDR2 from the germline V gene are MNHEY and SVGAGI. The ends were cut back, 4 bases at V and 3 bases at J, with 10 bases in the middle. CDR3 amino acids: CASSWGVDNQPQHF. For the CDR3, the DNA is TGTGCCAGCAGTTGGGGGGTGGACAATCAGCCCCAGCATTTT.

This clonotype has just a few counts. This CDR3 is CASSLRGWDEQFF. For the CDR3, the DNA is TGTGCCAGCAGCTTGCGGGGCTGGGATGAGCAGTTCTTC. The gene calls are TRBV7-2 and TRBJ2-1; possibly TRBD2 for D (6 bases). CDR1 is SGHTA, CDR2 FQGNSA, per germline. V was trimmed by 3 bases and J by 8 bases, leaving 11 bases between them. CDR3 length equals 13 residues.

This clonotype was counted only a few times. CDR3 in amino acids: CASSVAVRAGANVLTF. CDR3 DNA sequence: TGTGCCAGCAGCGTAGCTGTGAGGGCCGGGGCCAACGTCCTGACTTTC. This chain joins TRBV9 and TRBJ2-6, with D possibly TRBD2 on 5 matching bases. The CDR3 contains 16 residues. Trimming cost V 0 bases and J 4 bases, with 11 bases left between them. Per germline, CDR1 SGDLS and CDR2 YYNGEE.

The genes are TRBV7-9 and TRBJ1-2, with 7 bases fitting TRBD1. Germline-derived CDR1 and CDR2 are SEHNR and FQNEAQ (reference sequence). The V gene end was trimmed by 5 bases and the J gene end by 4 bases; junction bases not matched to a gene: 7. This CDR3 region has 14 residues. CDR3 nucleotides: TGTGCCAGCAGCCCCGGACAGGACCCCTATGGCTACACCTTC. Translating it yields CASSPGQDPYGYTF.

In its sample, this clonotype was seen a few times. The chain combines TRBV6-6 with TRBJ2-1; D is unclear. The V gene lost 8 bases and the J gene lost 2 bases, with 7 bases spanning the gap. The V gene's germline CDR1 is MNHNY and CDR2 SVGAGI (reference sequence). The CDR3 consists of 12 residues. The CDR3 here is CASGNTYNEQFF. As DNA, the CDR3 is TGTGCCAGCGGGAACACCTACAATGAGCAGTTCTTC.

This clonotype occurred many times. CDR3 loop: CASSPQPGVEQYF. For the CDR3, the DNA is TGTGCCAGCAGTCCGCAACCCGGGGTCGAGCAGTACTTC. This chain joins TRBV25-1 and TRBJ2-7, with D perhaps TRBD2 (5 bases). The germline V gene has CDR1 MGHDK and CDR2 SYGVNS. The V gene lost 5 bases and the J gene lost 6 bases, with 14 bases spanning the gap. This CDR3 is 13 amino acids long.

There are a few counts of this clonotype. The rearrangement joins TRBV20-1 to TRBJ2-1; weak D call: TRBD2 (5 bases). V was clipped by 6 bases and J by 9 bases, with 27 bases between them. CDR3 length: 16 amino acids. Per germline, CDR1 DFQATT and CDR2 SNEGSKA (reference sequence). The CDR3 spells CSAIGGRERRRGEQFF. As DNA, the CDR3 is TGCAGTGCCATAGGTGGTCGCGAGCGGCGTAGAGGTGAGCAGTTCTTC.

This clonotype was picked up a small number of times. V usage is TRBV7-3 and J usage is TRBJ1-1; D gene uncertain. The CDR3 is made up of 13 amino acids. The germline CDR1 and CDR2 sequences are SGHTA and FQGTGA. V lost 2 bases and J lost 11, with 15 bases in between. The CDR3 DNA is TGTGCCAGCAGCTTACAGTCCGACCGCGAGGCTTTCTTT. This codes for CASSLQSDREAFF.

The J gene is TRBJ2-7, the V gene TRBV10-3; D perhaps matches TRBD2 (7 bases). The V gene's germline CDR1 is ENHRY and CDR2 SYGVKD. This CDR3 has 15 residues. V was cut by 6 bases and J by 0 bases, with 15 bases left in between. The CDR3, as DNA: TGTGCCATCAGCCAGGGGACTACCAGCTCCTACGAGCAGTACTTC. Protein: CAISQGTTSSYEQYF.

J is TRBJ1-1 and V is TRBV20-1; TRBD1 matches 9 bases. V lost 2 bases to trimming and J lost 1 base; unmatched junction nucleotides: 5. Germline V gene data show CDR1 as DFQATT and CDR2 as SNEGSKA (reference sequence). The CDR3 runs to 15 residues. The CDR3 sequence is CSARKGQGRNTEAFF. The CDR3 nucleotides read TGCAGTGCTAGAAAAGGACAGGGGAGGAACACTGAAGCTTTCTTT.

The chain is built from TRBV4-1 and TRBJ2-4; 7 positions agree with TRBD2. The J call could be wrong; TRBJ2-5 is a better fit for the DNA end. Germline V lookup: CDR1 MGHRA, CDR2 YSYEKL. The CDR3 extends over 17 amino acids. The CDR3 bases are TGCGCCAGCAGCCCCGGGAGGACCAGAGGAGGAGGAGAGACCCAGTACTTC. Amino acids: CASSPGRTRGGGETQYF.

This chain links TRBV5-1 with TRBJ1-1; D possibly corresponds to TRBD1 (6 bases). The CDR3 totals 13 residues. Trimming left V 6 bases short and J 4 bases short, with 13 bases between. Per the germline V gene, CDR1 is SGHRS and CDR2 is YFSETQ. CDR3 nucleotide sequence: TGCGCCAGCACTGGAAGGGGGGCCACTGAAGCTTTCTTT. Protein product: CASTGRGATEAFF.

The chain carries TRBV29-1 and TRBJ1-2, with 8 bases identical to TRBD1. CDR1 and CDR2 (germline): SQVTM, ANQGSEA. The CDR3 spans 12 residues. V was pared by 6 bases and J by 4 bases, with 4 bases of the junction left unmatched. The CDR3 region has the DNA TGCAGCGTCGCCGGGACAGGCTATGGCTACACCTTC. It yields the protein CSVAGTGYGYTF.

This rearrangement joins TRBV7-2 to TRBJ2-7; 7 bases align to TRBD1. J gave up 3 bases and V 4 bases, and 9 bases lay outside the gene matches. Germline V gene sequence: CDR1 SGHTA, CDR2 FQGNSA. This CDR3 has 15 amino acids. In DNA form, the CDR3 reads TGTGCCAGCAGCTCAGGGACAGAGGGCCACTACGAGCAGTACTTC. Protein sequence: CASSSGTEGHYEQYF.

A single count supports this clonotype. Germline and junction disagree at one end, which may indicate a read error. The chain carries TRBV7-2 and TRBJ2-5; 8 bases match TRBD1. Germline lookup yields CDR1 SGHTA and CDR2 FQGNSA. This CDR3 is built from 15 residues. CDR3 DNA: TGTGCCAGCAGCTTAAACAGGGGGGACCAAGAGACCCTGTACTTC. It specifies CASSLNRGDQETLYF.

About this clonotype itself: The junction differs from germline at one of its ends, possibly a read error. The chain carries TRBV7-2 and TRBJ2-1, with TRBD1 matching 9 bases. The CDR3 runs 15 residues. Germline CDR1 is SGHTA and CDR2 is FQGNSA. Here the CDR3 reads CAGSSTGGFLYEQFF. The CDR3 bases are TGTGCCGGCAGCTCTACAGGGGGCTTTCTTTATGAGCAGTTCTTC.

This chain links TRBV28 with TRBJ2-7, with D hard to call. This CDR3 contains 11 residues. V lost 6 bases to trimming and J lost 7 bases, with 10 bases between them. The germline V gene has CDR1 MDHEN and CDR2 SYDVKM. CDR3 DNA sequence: TGTGCCAGCAGCCGCTCCTTGGAGCAGTACTTC. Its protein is CASSRSLEQYF.